This T cell receptor (beta chain) was sequenced during a study of beta chain features in type 1 diabetes. Study-wide results and limits: Within each of all four CD4+ subsets, Type 1 diabetes patients had TCRB CDR3s that were moderately but significantly shorter.

CDR3 size: 13 residues. Per germline, CDR1 MNHNY and CDR2 SVGAGI (reference sequence). V lost 5 bases and J lost 4; bases outside the gene matches: 3. This clone has more than one count but fewer than ten. Its antigen is not known. The investigators reverse transcribed all of the isolated RNA, so they sequenced expressed TCRB transcripts. Method: immunoSEQ multiplex PCR; TCRdb's copy keeps in-frame clones and lacks some. The sample has hundreds of thousands of clones, over 11% seen once. The sequenced sample was naive CD4+ T cells from blood. This TCR derives from a man aged 18 to 35 with type 1 diabetes. The gene calls are TRBV6-6 and TRBJ1-2; TRBD1 matches 8 bases. In nucleotides, the CDR3 is TGTGCCAGCAGTGGACAGGGAGGCTATGGCTACACCTTC. It is translated as CASSGQGGYGYTF.